The clone carrying this T cell receptor (beta chain) was observed a few times. Its antigen is not identified. These data originate in a study of T cells in Graves' hyperthyroidism and ophthalmopathy. Background on the study: Peripheral blood sampling occurred at initial diagnosis, before any treatment.

This CDR3 contains 16 residues. The germline V gene encodes CDR1 LGHNA and CDR2 YNFKEQ. The germline V and J ends were trimmed by 1 base and 2 bases, with 13 bases remaining between them. Regarding the study as a whole: Blood held most thyroid clonotypes expanded above 0.001 frequency.

A lack of ophthalmopathy progression within 18 months defined stable Graves' hyperthyroidism. Diagnosis relied on clinical symptoms, serum thyroxine and TRAb, thyroid ultrasound and orbital computed tomography. TCR beta CDR3 region amplification was performed from RNA transcripts. A set of HTBI primers served as the primers for a first-round RT-PCR of the TCR CDR3. TCRdb processed the multiplex PCR reads anew with MiXCR; each CDR3 protein has one entry. The data hold around 420,000 distinct CDR3 sequences, with 12% to 15% observed a single time. The sequence was obtained from a woman younger than 30 with Graves' hyperthyroidism. Sequencing input: blood. V usage is TRBV4-2 and J usage is TRBJ2-3, with D perhaps TRBD2 (6 bases). For the CDR3, the DNA is TGTGCCAGCAGCCAAGTCACGGGAGTTAACACAGATACGCAGTATTTT. The encoded protein is CASSQVTGVNTDTQYF.